The 15 T cell receptor beta chains below were found in one sample sequenced in a study of metastatic and nonmetastatic thyroid tumors. TCRdb reanalyzed the PCR reads via MiXCR. Of roughly 7,000 clones in the sample, under 45% were seen once. No treatment of any kind had been given to any patient before thyroid surgery. Sequenced material: tumor tissue. The receptors here all came from a female donor with papillary thyroid cancer or a benign thyroid nodule (not recorded which). Some clones in this sample may be carry-over from other donors' samples.

This clone was counted between two and nine times. This chain links TRBV6-1 with TRBJ1-3; tentatively, D is TRBD1 (6 bases). From germline, CDR1 is MNHNS and CDR2 SASEGT. The CDR3 contains 16 residues. V lost 3 bases, J lost 0 bases, and 12 bases lay in between. The CDR3 DNA reads as TGTGCCAGCAGTGAGGGACACGTCGGCTCTGGAAACACCATATATTTT. Its translation is CASSEGHVGSGNTIYF.

This clone came up a few times. The rearrangement links TRBV3-1 to TRBJ1-2, with 7 bases fitting TRBD1. V dropped 1 base and J dropped 3; count of bases not matched to a gene: 8. The CDR3 covers 16 residues. The germline CDR1 and CDR2 sequences are LGHDT and YNNKEL (reference sequence). The CDR3 coding sequence is TGTGCCAGCAGCCAAGTGAGTGCAGGGGGATACTATGGCTACACCTTC. It codes for CASSQVSAGGYYGYTF.

This clone was seen only a few times. This chain connects TRBV6-1 to TRBJ2-7; D possibly corresponds to TRBD1 (5 bases). Trimming shortened V by 6 bases and J by 0 bases, and 12 bases separated the two germline ends. The germline V gene encodes CDR1 MNHNS and CDR2 SASEGT. The CDR3 is 14 amino acids. Written as DNA, the CDR3 is TGTGCCAGCAGCCGAGACAGTAACTCCTACGAGCAGTACTTC. Its translation: CASSRDSNSYEQYF.

The chain employs TRBV11-2 and TRBJ2-7; 8 bases are shared with TRBD1. The CDR3 is made up of 14 amino acids. Losses at the gene ends were 9 bases for V and 3 bases for J; bases not matched to a gene: 10. Germline CDR1 is SGHAT and CDR2 is FQNNGV. In nucleotides, the CDR3 is TGTGCCAGTAGTACGCCGGGACAGGACTACGAGCAGTACTTC. Translating it yields CASSTPGQDYEQYF. The full variable domain, in which reference TRBV11-2 and TRBJ2-7 provide the parts outside the CDR3, is EAGVAQSPRYKIIEKRQSVAFWCNPISGHATLYWYQQILGQGPKLLIQFQNNGVVDDSQLPKDRFSAERLKGVDSTLKIQPAKLEDSAVYLCASSTPGQDYEQYFGPGTRLTVT.

By share of the sample, this clone is medium-sized. The chain is built from TRBV7-2 and TRBJ2-2, with a tentative D call TRBD2 (6 bases). Trimming took 5 bases from V and 4 from J, leaving 14 bases between them. Germline CDR1 and CDR2: SGHTA and FQGNSA. This CDR3 comprises 15 residues. Written as DNA, the CDR3 is TGTGCCAGCAGCGAGGTCGGAGGGGTCACCGGGGAGCTGTTTTTT. Encoded protein: CASSEVGGVTGELFF.

This clone has more than one count but fewer than ten. The gene calls are TRBV27 and TRBJ1-2; D perhaps matches TRBD1 (6 bases). CDR1 MNHEY and CDR2 SMNVEV come from the germline V gene (reference sequence). The CDR3 totals 14 residues. V lost 5 bases, J lost 5 bases, and 15 bases lay in between. The CDR3 DNA follows: TGTGCCAGCAGTCAAAACAGGGATTCGTATGGCTACACCTTC. Amino acid sequence: CASSQNRDSYGYTF.

There are a few counts of this clone. The V gene is TRBV28, the J gene TRBJ1-2, with 7 positions matching TRBD1. Germline V gene sequence: CDR1 MDHEN, CDR2 SYDVKM. The length of the CDR3 is 14 residues. The J segment lost 3 bases and the V segment lost 6 bases, leaving 7 bases of the junction unmatched. The CDR3 sequence is CASRALTGDYGYTF. CDR3 nucleotide sequence: TGTGCCAGCAGAGCTCTCACAGGGGACTATGGCTACACCTTC.

This clone qualifies as medium-sized (0.01 to 0.1%). CDR3: CASRLAGYYGYTF. The CDR3 nucleotides are TGTGCCAGCAGACTAGCGGGGTACTATGGCTACACCTTC. The chain has TRBV6-2 or TRBV6-3 and TRBJ1-2; D remains unclear. The CDR3 spans 13 residues. With 6 bases removed from V and 3 bases from J, the gap between germline ends came to 11 bases. CDR1 and CDR2 (germline): MNHEY, SVGEGT.

This chain joins TRBV28 and TRBJ2-7, with TRBD1 matching over 9 bases. This CDR3 contains 16 residues. J was trimmed by 3 bases and V by 4 bases; bases with no gene match: 10. The germline V gene encodes CDR1 MDHEN and CDR2 SYDVKM. The CDR3 sequence is CASSSLTGQGNYEQYF. In DNA form, the CDR3 reads TGTGCCAGCAGTTCCCTCACGGGACAGGGCAACTACGAGCAGTACTTC.

This chain joins TRBV20-1 and TRBJ2-7; D is unclear. Germline-derived CDR1 and CDR2 are DFQATT and SNEGSKA (reference sequence). Trimming took off 4 bases at V and 2 bases at J, with 6 bases between the two ends. The CDR3 sequence is 11 residues long. CDR3 region: CSATSTYEQYF. The CDR3 DNA is TGCAGTGCTACCAGTACCTACGAGCAGTACTTC.

The rearrangement links TRBV20-1 to TRBJ1-2; 10 positions match TRBD1. Losses at the gene ends were 7 bases for V and 6 bases for J; bases not matched to a gene: 8. Germline CDR1 reads DFQATT; CDR2 reads SNEGSKA (reference sequence). The CDR3 spans 13 residues. CDR3 protein: CSGEGQGLDGYTF. Here the CDR3 DNA reads TGCAGTGGCGAGGGACAGGGGCTGGATGGCTACACCTTC.

This chain joins TRBV7-7 and TRBJ2-5; TRBD2 matches at 7 bases. CDR1 and CDR2 (germline): SSHAT, FNYEAQ (reference sequence). The CDR3 runs to 13 residues. The CDR3 region is CAGSFELAETQYF. CDR3 in DNA: TGTGCTGGCAGCTTCGAGCTAGCGGAAACCCAGTACTTC.

The genes are TRBV2 and TRBJ1-5, with D unclear. CDR1 and CDR2 from the germline V gene are SNHLY and FYNNEI. Trimming stripped 1 base from V and 14 bases from J, with 18 bases between. The length of the CDR3 is 14 residues. The chain's CDR3 is CASSEVGNAASKHF. Here the CDR3 DNA reads TGTGCCAGCAGTGAAGTGGGGAACGCAGCGTCCAAGCATTTT.

The CDR3 reads CAGTRTAQETQYF. DNA of the CDR3: TGTGCCGGGACCCGGACAGCTCAAGAGACCCAGTACTTC. This chain joins TRBV30 and TRBJ2-5, with a weak D call TRBD1 (6 bases). Germline loops: CDR1 GTSNPN, CDR2 SVGIG (reference sequence). The CDR3 consists of 13 residues. The V end lost 8 bases, the J end lost 2 bases, and 15 bases lay between the germline ends.

The gene calls are TRBV15 and TRBJ2-7, with TRBD1 as a possible D gene (5 bases). V was trimmed by 1 base and J by 4 bases, leaving 8 bases between them. The germline gives CDR1 LNHNV, CDR2 YYDKDF (reference sequence). The CDR3 totals 13 residues. The CDR3 DNA is TGTGCCACCAGCAGAGGAGACAGTTACGAGCAGTACTTC. It is translated as CATSRGDSYEQYF.